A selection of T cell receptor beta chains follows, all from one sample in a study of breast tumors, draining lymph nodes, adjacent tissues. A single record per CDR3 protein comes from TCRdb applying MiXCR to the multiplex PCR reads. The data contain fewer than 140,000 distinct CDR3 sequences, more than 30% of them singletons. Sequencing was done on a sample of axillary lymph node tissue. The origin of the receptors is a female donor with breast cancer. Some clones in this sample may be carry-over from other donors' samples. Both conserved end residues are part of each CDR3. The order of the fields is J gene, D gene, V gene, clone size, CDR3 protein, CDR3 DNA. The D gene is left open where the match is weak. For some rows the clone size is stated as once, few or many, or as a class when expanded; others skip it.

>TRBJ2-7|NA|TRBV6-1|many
CASRAGQEGEQYF
TGTGCCAGCAGAGCGGGACAGGAGGGCGAGCAGTACTTC
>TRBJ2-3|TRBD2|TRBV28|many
CASNWSGRAINSQADTQYF
TGTGCCAGCAACTGGAGCGGGAGGGCCATTAACTCACAGGCAGATACGCAGTATTTT
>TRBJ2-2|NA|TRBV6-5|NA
CASSHRLNTGELFF
TGTGCCAGCAGTCACCGACTTAACACCGGGGAGCTGTTTTTT
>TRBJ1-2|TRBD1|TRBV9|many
CASSPRDRVYDYGYTF
TGTGCCAGCAGCCCCCGGGACAGGGTCTACGACTATGGCTACACCTTC
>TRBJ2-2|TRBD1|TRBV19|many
CASSMLWDRNTGELFF
TGTGCCAGTAGTATGCTTTGGGACAGGAACACCGGGGAGCTGTTTTTT
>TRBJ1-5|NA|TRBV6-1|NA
CASSESMGQPQHF
TGTGCCAGCAGTGAATCGATGGGACAGCCCCAGCATTTT
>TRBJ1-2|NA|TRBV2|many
CASSARQGTYGYTF
TGTGCCAGCAGCGCTCGGCAGGGGACCTATGGCTACACCTTC
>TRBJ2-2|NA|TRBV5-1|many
CASSFVAGNTGELFF
TGCGCCAGCAGCTTTGTTGCCGGGAACACCGGGGAGCTGTTTTTT
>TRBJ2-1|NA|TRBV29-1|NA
CRLYNEQFF
TGCAGACTATACAATGAGCAGTTCTTC
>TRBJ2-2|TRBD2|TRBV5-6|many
CASTPTGLAPGELFF
TGTGCCAGCACCCCCACCGGACTAGCGCCCGGGGAGCTGTTTTTT
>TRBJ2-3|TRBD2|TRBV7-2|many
CASSLRRGGRGDTQYF
TGTGCCAGCAGCTTAAGGCGGGGGGGCCGTGGAGATACGCAGTATTTT
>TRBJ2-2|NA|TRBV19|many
CASLRGTPNTGELFF
TGTGCCAGTCTAAGGGGGACTCCGAACACCGGGGAGCTGTTTTTT
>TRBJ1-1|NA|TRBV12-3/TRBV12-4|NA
CASRHLGQQAFF
TGTGCCAGCAGACACCTCGGACAACAAGCTTTCTTT
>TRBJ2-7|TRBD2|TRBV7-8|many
CASSPAGGVFVQYF
TGTGCCAGCTCGCCAGCGGGAGGGGTTTTCGTGCAGTACTTC
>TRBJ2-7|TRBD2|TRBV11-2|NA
CASSLGLAGGTYEQYF
TGTGCCAGCAGCTTAGGACTAGCGGGAGGGACCTACGAGCAGTACTTC
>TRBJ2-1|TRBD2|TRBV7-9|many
CASSLGVGTSGNNEQFF
TGTGCCAGCAGCTTAGGCGTCGGGACTAGCGGGAACAATGAGCAGTTCTTC
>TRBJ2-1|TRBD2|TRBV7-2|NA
CASSEGLAGHNEQFF
TGTGCCAGCAGCGAAGGACTAGCGGGGCACAATGAGCAGTTCTTC
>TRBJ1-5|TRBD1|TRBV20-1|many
CSAAPGQGFGIGNQPQHF
TGCAGTGCTGCCCCGGGACAGGGGTTCGGCATCGGCAATCAGCCCCAGCATTTT
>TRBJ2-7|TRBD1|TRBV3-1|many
CASSPGTGSSYEQYF
TGTGCCAGCAGCCCAGGGACAGGGAGCTCCTACGAGCAGTACTTC
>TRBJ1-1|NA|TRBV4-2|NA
CASSQDDTIPTEAFF
TGTGCCAGCAGCCAGGATGACACCATCCCCACTGAAGCTTTCTTT
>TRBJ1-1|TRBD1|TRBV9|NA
CASSVVGRGGRGEAFF
TGTGCCAGCAGCGTAGTGGGACGAGGGGGCCGAGGGGAAGCTTTCTTT
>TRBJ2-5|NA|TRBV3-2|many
CASSQVGNETQYF
TGTGCCAGCAGCCAAGTGGGGAATGAGACCCAGTACTTC
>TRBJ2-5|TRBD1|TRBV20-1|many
CSAEEITGTGRETQYF
TGCAGTGCTGAAGAAATTACCGGGACAGGGAGAGAGACCCAGTACTTC
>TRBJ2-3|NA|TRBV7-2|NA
CASSAHRRGTDTQYF
TGTGCCAGCAGCGCCCATAGAAGAGGCACAGATACGCAGTATTTT
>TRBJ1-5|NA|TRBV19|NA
CASSTSGPQPQHF
TGTGCCAGTAGTACCTCGGGTCCGCAGCCCCAGCATTTT
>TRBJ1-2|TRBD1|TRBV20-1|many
CSAGQANYGYTF
TGCAGTGCAGGACAGGCTAACTATGGCTACACCTTC
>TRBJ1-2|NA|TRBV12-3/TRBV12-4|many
CASSSPDFYGYTF
TGTGCCAGCAGTTCACCTGATTTCTATGGCTACACCTTC
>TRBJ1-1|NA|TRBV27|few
CASSTVNTEAFF
TGTGCCAGCAGTACGGTGAACACTGAAGCTTTCTTT
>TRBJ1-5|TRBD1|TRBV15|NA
CATGTGYQPQHF
TGTGCTACCGGGACAGGATATCAGCCCCAGCATTTT
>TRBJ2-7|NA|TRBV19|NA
CASSIAYSSYEQYF
TGTGCCAGTAGTATAGCCTACAGCTCCTACGAGCAGTACTTC
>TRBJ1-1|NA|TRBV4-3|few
CASSQDQDRGPTKNTEAFF
TGCGCCAGCAGCCAAGATCAAGACCGCGGGCCAACCAAGAACACTGAAGCTTTCTTT
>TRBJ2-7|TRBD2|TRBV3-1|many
CASSPSGRPYEQYF
TGTGCCAGCAGCCCTAGCGGAAGACCCTACGAGCAGTACTTC
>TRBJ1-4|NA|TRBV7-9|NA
CASSLAGGTNEKLFF
TGTGCCAGCAGCTTAGCAGGGGGAACTAATGAAAAACTGTTTTTT
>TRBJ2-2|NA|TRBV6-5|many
CASSRQSSDTGELFF
TGTGCCAGCAGTCGACAGTCTTCCGACACCGGGGAGCTGTTTTTT
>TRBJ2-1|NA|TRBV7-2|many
CASSLGQWVYNEQFF
TGTGCCAGCAGCTTAGGTCAGTGGGTTTACAATGAGCAGTTCTTC
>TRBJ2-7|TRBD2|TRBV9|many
CASSAVAGATYEQYF
TGTGCCAGCAGCGCCGTAGCGGGGGCCACCTACGAGCAGTACTTC
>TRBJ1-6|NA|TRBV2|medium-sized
CASTREVGYNSPLHF
TGTGCCAGCACCAGGGAGGTCGGGTATAATTCACCCCTCCACTTT
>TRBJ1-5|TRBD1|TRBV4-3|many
CASSQDEGAQPQHF
TGCGCCAGCAGCCAAGATGAGGGGGCACAGCCCCAGCATTTT
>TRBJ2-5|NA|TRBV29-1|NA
CSVSRDQETQYF
TGCAGCGTTTCCCGGGACCAAGAGACCCAGTACTTC
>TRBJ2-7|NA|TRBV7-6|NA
CASSRGGSESEQYF
TGTGCCAGCAGCCGCGGAGGGTCGGAAAGCGAGCAGTACTTC
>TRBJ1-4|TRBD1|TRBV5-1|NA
CASSSVGQGEKLFF
TGCGCCAGCAGCAGCGTAGGACAGGGTGAAAAACTGTTTTTT
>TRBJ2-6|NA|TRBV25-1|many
CASSSWSSGANVLTF
TGTGCCAGCAGTTCTTGGAGCTCTGGGGCCAACGTCCTGACTTTC
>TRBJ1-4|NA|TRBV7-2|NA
CAGSFVRAENEKLFF
TGTGCCGGCAGCTTTGTTCGGGCAGAAAATGAGAAACTGTTTTTT
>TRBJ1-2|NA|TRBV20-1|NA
CSARRSQDYGYTF
TGCAGTGCTAGACGAAGCCAAGACTATGGCTACACCTTC
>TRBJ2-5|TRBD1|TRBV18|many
CASSPLFTPDRGQETQYF
TGTGCCAGCTCACCACTCTTTACCCCCGACAGGGGCCAAGAGACCCAGTACTTC
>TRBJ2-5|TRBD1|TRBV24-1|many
CATSDPGTGGFGTQYF
TGTGCCACCAGTGACCCCGGGACAGGGGGCTTCGGGACCCAGTACTTC
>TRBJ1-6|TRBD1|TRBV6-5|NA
CASRTTGGHISPLHF
TGTGCCAGCAGGACGACAGGGGGACACATTTCACCCCTCCACTTT